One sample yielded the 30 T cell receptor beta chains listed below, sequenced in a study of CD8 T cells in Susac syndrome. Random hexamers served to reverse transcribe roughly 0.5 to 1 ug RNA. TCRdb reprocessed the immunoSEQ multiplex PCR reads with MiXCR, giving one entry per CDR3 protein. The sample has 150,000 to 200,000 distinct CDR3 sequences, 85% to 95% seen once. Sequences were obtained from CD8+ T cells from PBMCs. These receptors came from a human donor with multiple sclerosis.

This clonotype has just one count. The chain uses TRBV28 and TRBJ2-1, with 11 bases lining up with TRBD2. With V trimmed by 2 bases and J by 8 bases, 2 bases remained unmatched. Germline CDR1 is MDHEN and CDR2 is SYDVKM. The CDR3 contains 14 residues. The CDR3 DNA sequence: TGTGCCAGCAGTTTAAGTAGCGGGAGGGATGAGCAGTTCTTC. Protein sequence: CASSLSSGRDEQFF.

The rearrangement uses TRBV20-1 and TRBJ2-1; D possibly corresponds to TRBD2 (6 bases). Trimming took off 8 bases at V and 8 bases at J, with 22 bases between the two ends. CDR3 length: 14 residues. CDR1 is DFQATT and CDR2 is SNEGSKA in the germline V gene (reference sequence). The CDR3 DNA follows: TGCAGTACAAACCTCGGGGGAGTGGTCGATGAGCAGTTCTTC. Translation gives CSTNLGGVVDEQFF.

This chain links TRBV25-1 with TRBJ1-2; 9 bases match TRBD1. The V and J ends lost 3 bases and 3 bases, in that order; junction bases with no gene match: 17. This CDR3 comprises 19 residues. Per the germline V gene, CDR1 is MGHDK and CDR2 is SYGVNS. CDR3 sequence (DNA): TGTGCCAGCAGTGATCTCCATAGCCAGGACAGGGGCGGTGACTATGGCTACACCTTC. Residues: CASSDLHSQDRGGDYGYTF.

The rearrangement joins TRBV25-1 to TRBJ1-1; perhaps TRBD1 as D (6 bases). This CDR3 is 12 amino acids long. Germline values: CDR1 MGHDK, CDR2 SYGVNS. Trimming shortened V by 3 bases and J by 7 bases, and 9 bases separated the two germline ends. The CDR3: CASSEGHIEAFF. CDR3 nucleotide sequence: TGTGCCAGCAGTGAGGGACACATTGAAGCTTTCTTT.

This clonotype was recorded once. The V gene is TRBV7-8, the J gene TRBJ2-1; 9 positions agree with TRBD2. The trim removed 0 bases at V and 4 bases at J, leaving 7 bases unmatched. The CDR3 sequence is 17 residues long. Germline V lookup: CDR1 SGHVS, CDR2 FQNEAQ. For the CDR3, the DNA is TGTGCCAGCAGCTTAGCGCGGCTAGCGGGAAAATACAATGAGCAGTTCTTC. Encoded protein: CASSLARLAGKYNEQFF.

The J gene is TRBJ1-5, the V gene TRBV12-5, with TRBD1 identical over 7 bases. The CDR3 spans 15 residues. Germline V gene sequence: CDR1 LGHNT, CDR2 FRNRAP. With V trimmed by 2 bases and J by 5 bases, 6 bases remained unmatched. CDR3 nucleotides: TGTGCTAGTGGTTTGACAGACAGGGAGGATCAGCCCCAGCATTTT. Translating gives CASGLTDREDQPQHF.

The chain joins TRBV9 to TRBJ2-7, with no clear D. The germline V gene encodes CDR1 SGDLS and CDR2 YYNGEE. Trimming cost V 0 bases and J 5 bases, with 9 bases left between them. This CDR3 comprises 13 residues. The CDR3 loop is CASSVGRDNEQYF. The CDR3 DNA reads TGTGCCAGCAGCGTAGGAAGGGATAACGAGCAGTACTTC. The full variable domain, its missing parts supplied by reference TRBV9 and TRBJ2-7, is DSGVTQTPKHLITATGQRVTLRCSPRSGDLSVYWYQQSLDQGLQFLIQYYNGEERAKGNILERFSAQQFPDLHSELNLSSLELGDSALYFCASSVGRDNEQYFGPGTRLTVT.

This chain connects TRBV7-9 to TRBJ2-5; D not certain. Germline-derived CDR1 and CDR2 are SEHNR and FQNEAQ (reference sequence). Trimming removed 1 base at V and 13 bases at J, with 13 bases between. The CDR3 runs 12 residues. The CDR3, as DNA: TGTGCCAGCAGCTTAGGTCTCGGCAGCCTGTACTTC. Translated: CASSLGLGSLYF.

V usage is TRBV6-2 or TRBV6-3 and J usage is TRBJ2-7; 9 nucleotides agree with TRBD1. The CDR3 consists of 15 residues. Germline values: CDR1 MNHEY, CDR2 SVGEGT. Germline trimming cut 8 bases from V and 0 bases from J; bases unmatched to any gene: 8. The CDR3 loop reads CASDEQGASSYEQYF. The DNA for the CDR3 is TGTGCCAGCGACGAACAGGGGGCATCCTCCTACGAGCAGTACTTC.

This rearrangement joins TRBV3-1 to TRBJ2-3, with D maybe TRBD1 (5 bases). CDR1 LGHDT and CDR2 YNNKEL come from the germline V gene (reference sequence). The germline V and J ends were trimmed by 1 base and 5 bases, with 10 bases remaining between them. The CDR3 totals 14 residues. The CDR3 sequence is CASSQVDRLDTQYF. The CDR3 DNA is TGTGCCAGCAGCCAAGTTGACAGATTAGATACGCAGTATTTT.

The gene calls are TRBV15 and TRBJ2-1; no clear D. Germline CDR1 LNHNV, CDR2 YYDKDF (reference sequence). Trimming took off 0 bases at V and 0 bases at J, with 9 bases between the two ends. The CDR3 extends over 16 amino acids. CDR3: CATSRDLDGSYNEQFF. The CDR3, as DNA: TGTGCCACCAGCAGAGATCTGGACGGCTCCTACAATGAGCAGTTCTTC. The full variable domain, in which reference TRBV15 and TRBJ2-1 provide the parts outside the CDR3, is DAMVIQNPRYQVTQFGKPVTLSCSQTLNHNVMYWYQQKSSQAPKLLFHYYDKDFNNEADTPDNFQSRRPNTSFCFLDIRSPGLGDTAMYLCATSRDLDGSYNEQFFGPGTRLTVL.

The DNA for the CDR3 is TGTGCCACCAGCGGAGGCGGCGAAAGCTACGAGCAGTACTTC. Translated: CATSGGGESYEQYF. The chain carries TRBV15 and TRBJ2-7, with D possibly being TRBD2 (5 bases). The length of the CDR3 is 14 residues. The V gene lost 5 bases and the J gene lost 3 bases, with 14 bases spanning the gap. Germline CDR1 is LNHNV and CDR2 is YYDKDF (reference sequence).

The CDR3 here is CSAPPKRQGGGYTF. DNA for the CDR3: TGCAGTGCTCCGCCCAAGCGACAGGGAGGAGGCTACACCTTC. This rearrangement joins TRBV20-1 to TRBJ1-2; TRBD1 matches 7 bases. This CDR3 spans 14 amino acids. V lost 5 bases to trimming and J lost 8 bases; unmatched junction nucleotides: 14. Germline assignment: CDR1 DFQATT and CDR2 SNEGSKA (reference sequence).

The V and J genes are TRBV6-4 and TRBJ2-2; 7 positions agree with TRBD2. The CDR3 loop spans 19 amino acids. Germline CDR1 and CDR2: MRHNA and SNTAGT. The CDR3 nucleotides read TGTGCTACCCATCCTGAGGGAGGGCCGTTTTTTGAGGACACCGGGGAGCTGTTTTTT. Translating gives CATHPEGGPFFEDTGELFF.

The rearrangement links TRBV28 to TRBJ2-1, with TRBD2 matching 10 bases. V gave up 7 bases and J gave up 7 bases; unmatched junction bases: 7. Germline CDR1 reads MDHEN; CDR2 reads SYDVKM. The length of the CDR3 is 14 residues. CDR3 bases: TGTGCCAGCACAACTAGCGGGAAGGTAAATGAGCAGTTCTTC. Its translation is CASTTSGKVNEQFF.

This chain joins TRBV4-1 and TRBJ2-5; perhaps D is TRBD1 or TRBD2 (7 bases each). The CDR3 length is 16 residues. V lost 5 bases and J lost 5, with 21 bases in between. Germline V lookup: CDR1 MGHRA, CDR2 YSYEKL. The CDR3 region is CASSVQGEGLRETQYF. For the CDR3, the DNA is TGCGCCAGCAGCGTCCAGGGGGAGGGGCTTAGGGAGACCCAGTACTTC.

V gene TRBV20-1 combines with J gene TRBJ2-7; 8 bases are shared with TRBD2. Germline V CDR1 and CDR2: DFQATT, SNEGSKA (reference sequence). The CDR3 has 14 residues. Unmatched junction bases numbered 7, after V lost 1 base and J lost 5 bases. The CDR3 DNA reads TGCAGTGCTAGAGTGACGGGGGGGCCCAACGAGCAGTACTTC. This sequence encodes CSARVTGGPNEQYF.

In DNA form, the CDR3 reads TGTGCCAGCAGTCCGCCCCTCCCGCACACTGAAGCTTTCTTT. It codes for CASSPPLPHTEAFF. J is TRBJ1-1 and V is TRBV28; no definite D call. Per the germline V gene, CDR1 is MDHEN and CDR2 is SYDVKM. This CDR3 spans 14 amino acids. V was cut by 5 bases and J by 3 bases, with 13 bases left in between. Complete variable domain (other parts from reference TRBV28 and TRBJ1-1): DVKVTQSSRYLVKRTGEKVFLECVQDMDHENMFWYRQDPGLGLRLIYFSYDVKMKEKGDIPEGYSVSREKKERFSLILESASTNQTSMYLCASSPPLPHTEAFFGQGTRLTVV.

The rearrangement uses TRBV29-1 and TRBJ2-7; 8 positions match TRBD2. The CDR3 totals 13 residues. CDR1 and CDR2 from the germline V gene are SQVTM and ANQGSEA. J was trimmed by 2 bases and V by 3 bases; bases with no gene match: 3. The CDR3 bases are TGCAGCGTTGACGGGGGGGTACCCTACGAGCAGTACTTC. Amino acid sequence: CSVDGGVPYEQYF.

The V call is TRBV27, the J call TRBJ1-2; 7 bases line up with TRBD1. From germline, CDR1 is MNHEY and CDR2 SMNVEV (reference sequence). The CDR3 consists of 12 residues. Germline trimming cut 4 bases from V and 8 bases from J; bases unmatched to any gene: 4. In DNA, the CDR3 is TGTGCCAGCAGTTCGACAGGGAGGGGCTACACCTTC. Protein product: CASSSTGRGYTF.

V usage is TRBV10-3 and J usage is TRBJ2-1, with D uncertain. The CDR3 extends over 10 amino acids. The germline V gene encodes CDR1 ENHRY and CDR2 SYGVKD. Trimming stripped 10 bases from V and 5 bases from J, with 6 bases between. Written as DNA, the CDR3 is TGTGCCACCCGGGACAATGAGCAGTTCTTC. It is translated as CATRDNEQFF.

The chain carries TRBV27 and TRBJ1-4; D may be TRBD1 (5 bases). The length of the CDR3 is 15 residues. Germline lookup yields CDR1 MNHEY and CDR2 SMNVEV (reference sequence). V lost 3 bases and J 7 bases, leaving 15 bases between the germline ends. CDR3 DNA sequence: TGTGCCAGCAGTTTGTACCCGGGGGTTGCTGAAAAACTGTTTTTT. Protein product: CASSLYPGVAEKLFF.

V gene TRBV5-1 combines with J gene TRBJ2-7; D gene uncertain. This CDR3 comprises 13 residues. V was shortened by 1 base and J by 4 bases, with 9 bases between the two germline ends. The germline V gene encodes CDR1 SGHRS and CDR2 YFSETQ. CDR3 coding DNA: TGCGCCAGCAGCTTGAGACCCAGGTACGAGCAGTACTTC. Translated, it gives CASSLRPRYEQYF.

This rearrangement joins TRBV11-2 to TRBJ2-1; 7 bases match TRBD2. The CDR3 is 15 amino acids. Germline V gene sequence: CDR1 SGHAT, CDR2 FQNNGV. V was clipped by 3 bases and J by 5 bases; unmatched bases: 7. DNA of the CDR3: TGTGCCAGCAGCTTGACTATACGGGAGGACAATGAGCAGTTCTTC. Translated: CASSLTIREDNEQFF.

Written as DNA, the CDR3 is TGCAGTGCTAGAACTAAGCGGACTAGCGGAGGGGACGAGCAGTTCTTC. It encodes CSARTKRTSGGDEQFF. The V gene is TRBV20-1, the J gene TRBJ2-1, with 10 bases aligning to TRBD2. CDR1 is DFQATT, CDR2 SNEGSKA, per germline (reference sequence). V dropped 2 bases and J dropped 10; count of bases not matched to a gene: 14. The CDR3 spans 16 residues.

CDR3 bases: TGCAGCGTTGACTGGGGGCAAGCTTTCTTT. Protein product: CSVDWGQAFF. The V gene is TRBV29-1, the J gene TRBJ1-1, with D perhaps matching TRBD1 (6 bases). This CDR3 is built from 10 residues. V was trimmed by 3 bases and J by 9 bases, leaving 8 bases between them. CDR1 and CDR2 (germline): SQVTM, ANQGSEA.

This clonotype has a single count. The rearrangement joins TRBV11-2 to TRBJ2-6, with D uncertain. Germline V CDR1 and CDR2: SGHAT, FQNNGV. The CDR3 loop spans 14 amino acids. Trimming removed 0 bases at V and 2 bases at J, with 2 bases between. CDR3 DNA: TGTGCCAGCAGCTTAGAGGCTGGGGCCAACGTCCTGACTTTC. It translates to CASSLEAGANVLTF.

The CDR3: CSARGISWVTQYF. Written as DNA, the CDR3 is TGCAGTGCTAGAGGGATCTCCTGGGTAACCCAGTACTTC. The chain links TRBV20-1 to TRBJ2-5; unclear D gene. V lost 1 base and J lost 8, with 14 bases in between. The CDR3 is made up of 13 amino acids. Germline V gives CDR1 DFQATT, CDR2 SNEGSKA (reference sequence).

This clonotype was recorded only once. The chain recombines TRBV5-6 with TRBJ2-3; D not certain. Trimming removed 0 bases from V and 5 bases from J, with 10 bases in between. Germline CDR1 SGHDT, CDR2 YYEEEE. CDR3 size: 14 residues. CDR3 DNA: TGTGCCAGCAGCTTGGCGGTACGCGGAGATACGCAGTATTTT. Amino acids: CASSLAVRGDTQYF.

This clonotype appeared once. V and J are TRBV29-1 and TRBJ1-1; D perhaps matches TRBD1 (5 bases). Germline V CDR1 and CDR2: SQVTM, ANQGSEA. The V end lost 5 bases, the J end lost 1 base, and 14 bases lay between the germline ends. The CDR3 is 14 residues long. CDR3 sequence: CSVFRGGSNTEAFF. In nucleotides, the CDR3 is TGCAGCGTTTTCCGGGGGGGTTCGAACACTGAAGCTTTCTTT.